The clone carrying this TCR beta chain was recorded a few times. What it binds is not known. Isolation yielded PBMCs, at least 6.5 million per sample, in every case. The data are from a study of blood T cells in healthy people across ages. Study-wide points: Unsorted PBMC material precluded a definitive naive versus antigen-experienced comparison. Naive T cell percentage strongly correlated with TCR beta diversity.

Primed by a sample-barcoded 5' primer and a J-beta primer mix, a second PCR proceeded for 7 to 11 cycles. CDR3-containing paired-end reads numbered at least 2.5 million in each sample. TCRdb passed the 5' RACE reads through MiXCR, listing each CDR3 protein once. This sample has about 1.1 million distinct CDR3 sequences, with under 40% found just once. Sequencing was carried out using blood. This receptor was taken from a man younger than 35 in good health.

The CDR3 DNA is TGCGCCAGCAGCTTGACCCAGGCCGGTGAGCAGTTCTTC. The encoded protein is CASSLTQAGEQFF. The chain joins TRBV5-1 to TRBJ2-1; D is unresolved. This CDR3 is 13 amino acids long. Germline CDR1 and CDR2: SGHRS and YFSETQ. The V end was cut by 1 base, the J end by 9 bases, with 11 bases between.